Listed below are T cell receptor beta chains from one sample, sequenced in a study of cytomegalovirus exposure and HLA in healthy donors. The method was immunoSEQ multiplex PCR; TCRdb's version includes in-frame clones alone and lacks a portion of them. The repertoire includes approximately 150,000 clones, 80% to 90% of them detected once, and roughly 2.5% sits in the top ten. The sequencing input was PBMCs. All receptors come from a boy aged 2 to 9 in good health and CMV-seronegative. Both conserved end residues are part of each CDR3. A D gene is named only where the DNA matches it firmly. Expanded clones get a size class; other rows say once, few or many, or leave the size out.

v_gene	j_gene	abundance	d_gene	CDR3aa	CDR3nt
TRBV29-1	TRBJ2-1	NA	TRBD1	CSVGQVGNEQFF	TGCAGCGTGGGACAGGTGGGTAATGAGCAGTTCTTC
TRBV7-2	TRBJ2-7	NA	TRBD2	CASSLGGTSGRPYEQYF	TGTGCCAGCAGCTTAGGAGGGACTAGCGGGAGGCCCTACGAGCAGTACTTC
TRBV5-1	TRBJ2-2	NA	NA	CASSLAGTRNTGELFF	TGCGCCAGCAGCTTGGCCGGGACTCGGAACACCGGGGAGCTGTTTTTT
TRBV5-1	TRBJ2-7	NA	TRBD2	CASSSDTTSGTDHEQYF	TGCGCCAGCAGCTCCGATACGACTAGCGGGACCGACCACGAGCAGTACTTC
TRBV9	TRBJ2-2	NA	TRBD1	CASSARQGTTGELFF	TGTGCCAGCAGCGCAAGACAGGGGACCACCGGGGAGCTGTTTTTT
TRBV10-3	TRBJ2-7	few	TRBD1	CAIRATGGARSYEQYF	TGTGCCATCAGGGCTACAGGGGGCGCGAGGTCCTACGAGCAGTACTTC
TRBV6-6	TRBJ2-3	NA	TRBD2	CASSALAGGTDTQYF	TGTGCCAGCAGCGCCTTAGCGGGAGGCACAGATACGCAGTATTTT
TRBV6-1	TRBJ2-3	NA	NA	CASSEARAALSSTDTQYF	TGTGCCAGCAGTGAAGCGCGGGCAGCCTTGTCTAGCACAGATACGCAGTATTTT
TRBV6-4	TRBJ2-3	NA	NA	CASSAAAGSTDTQYF	TGTGCCAGCAGTGCCGCTGCGGGTAGCACAGATACGCAGTATTTT
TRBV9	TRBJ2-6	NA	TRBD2	CASSTAPGLAGSGANVLTF	TGTGCCAGCAGCACTGCACCGGGACTAGCGGGCTCTGGGGCCAACGTCCTGACTTTC
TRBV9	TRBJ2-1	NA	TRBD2	CASSVSPGLAGVEQFF	TGTGCCAGCAGCGTAAGCCCGGGACTAGCGGGAGTAGAGCAGTTCTTC
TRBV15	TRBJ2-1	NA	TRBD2	CATSMERGAYNEQFF	TGTGCCACCAGCATGGAGCGGGGGGCTTACAATGAGCAGTTCTTC
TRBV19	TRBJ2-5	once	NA	CASSIDNSGGSETQYF	TGTGCCAGTAGTATAGATAACAGTGGTGGGTCGGAGACCCAGTACTTC
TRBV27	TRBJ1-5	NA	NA	CASSPRGRINQPQHF	TGTGCCAGCTCCCCCCGCGGGCGGATCAATCAGCCCCAGCATTTT
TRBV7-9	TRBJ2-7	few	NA	CASSLGRLGDEQYF	TGTGCCAGCAGCTTAGGTCGACTCGGGGACGAGCAGTACTTC
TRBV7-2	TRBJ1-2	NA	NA	CASSRGVGAYGYTF	TGTGCCAGCAGCAGAGGCGTCGGAGCCTATGGCTACACCTTC
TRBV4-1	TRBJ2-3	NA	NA	CASRSPPQGRQYF	TGCGCCAGTCGCTCCCCCCCCCAGGGGCGGCAGTATTTT
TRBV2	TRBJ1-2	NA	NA	CASSETEEYGYTF	TGTGCCAGCAGTGAGACTGAAGAGTATGGCTACACCTTC
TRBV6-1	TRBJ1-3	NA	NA	CAAPEDRSPGNTIYF	TGTGCCGCCCCCGAGGATAGATCCCCTGGAAACACCATATATTTT
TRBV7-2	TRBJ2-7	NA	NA	CASSLPLSSYEQYF	TGTGCCAGCAGCTTACCACTTTCTTCCTACGAGCAGTACTTC
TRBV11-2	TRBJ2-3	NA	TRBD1	CASRFYRDRELVPQYF	TGTGCCAGCAGGTTTTACCGGGACAGGGAGTTGGTGCCGCAGTATTTT
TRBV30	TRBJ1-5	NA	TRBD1	CAWSRPDRDNQPQHF	TGTGCCTGGAGTCGACCTGACAGGGACAATCAGCCCCAGCATTTT
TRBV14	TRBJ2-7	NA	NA	CASSPNRIRYEQYF	TGTGCCAGCAGCCCTAACAGGATTCGGTACGAGCAGTACTTC
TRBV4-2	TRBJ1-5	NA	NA	CASSQKIGPGVNQPQHF	TGTGCCAGCAGCCAAAAGATAGGGCCAGGGGTGAATCAGCCCCAGCATTTT
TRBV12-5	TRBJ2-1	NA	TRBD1	CASGLALGQVGNEQFF	TGTGCTAGTGGTTTGGCCCTTGGACAGGTAGGCAATGAGCAGTTCTTC
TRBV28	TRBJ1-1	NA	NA	CASSLQIEAFF	TGTGCCAGCAGTTTGCAGATTGAAGCTTTCTTT
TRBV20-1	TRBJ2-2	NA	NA	CSAITIGELFF	TGCAGTGCCATTACTATTGGGGAGCTGTTTTTT
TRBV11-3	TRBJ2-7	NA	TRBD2	CASSLETSGRYEQYF	TGTGCCAGCAGCTTAGAGACTAGCGGGAGATACGAGCAGTACTTC
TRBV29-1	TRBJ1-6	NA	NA	CSVGSGYNSPLHF	TGCAGCGTTGGGTCGGGTTATAATTCACCCCTCCACTTT
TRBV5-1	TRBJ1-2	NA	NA	CASSLAGTTNGYTF	TGCGCCAGCAGCTTGGCCGGGACAACCAATGGCTACACCTTC
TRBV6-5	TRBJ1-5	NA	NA	CASSIDRNQPQHF	TGTGCCAGCAGCATCGACAGAAATCAGCCCCAGCATTTT
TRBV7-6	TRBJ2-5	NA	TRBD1	CASRPAGQAEKETQYF	TGTGCCAGCAGACCCGCTGGACAGGCTGAAAAAGAGACCCAGTACTTC
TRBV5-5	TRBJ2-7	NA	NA	CASSLSAGLSYEQYF	TGTGCCAGCAGCTTGTCGGCAGGGCTTTCCTACGAGCAGTACTTC
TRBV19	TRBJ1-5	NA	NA	CATLGGINQPQHF	TGTGCCACCCTGGGGGGGATCAATCAGCCCCAGCATTTT
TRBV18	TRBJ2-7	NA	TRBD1	CASSPRTGTYEQYF	TGTGCCAGCTCACCCCGGACAGGGACCTACGAGCAGTACTTC
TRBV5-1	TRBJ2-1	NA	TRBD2	CASSLSSGVYNEQFF	TGCGCCAGCAGCTTGTCGAGCGGGGTCTACAATGAGCAGTTCTTC
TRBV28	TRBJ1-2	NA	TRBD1	CASSLGRGNGYTF	TGTGCCAGCAGTTTAGGCAGGGGGAATGGCTACACCTTC
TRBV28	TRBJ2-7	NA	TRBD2	CASRYGGVTYEQYF	TGTGCCAGCAGGTACGGGGGGGTAACCTACGAGCAGTACTTC
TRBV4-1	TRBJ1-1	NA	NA	CASSLGRGYTEAFF	TGCGCCAGCAGCCTCGGCCGGGGGTACACTGAAGCTTTCTTT
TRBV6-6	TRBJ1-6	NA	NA	CASSYSRRGDSPLHF	TGTGCCAGCAGTTACTCGCGCAGGGGAGATTCACCCCTCCACTTT
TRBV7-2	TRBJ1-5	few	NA	CASSFDFSGLYQPQHF	TGTGCCAGCAGCTTCGACTTTTCGGGTCTCTATCAGCCCCAGCATTTT
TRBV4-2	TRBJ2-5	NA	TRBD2	CASSQTVGGGGWETQYF	TGTGCCAGCAGCCAAACGGTCGGGGGGGGCGGTTGGGAGACCCAGTACTTC
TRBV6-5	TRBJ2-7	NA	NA	CASSYSQGAGYEQYF	TGTGCCAGCAGTTACTCGCAGGGAGCGGGCTACGAGCAGTACTTC
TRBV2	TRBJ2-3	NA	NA	CASSETMKVADTQYF	TGTGCCAGCAGTGAAACAATGAAAGTGGCAGATACGCAGTATTTT